This T cell receptor beta chain was obtained from a study of T cell responses to AZD1222 COVID-19 vaccine. General study findings and limits: After the peak T cell response, and only then, were repertoires sampled. Reportedly, close to half of spike-specific TCRs are directed against unmutated variant regions. Baseline antibody screening turned up just six or seven seropositive AZD1222 recipients. Females outnumbered males among donors, who were mostly white British; clonal diversity was possibly underestimated.

In the case of this clone: What it recognizes is unknown.

Some clones are missing from TCRdb's copy, which holds only in-frame ones; the method was immunoSEQ multiplex PCR. The sample has some 280,000 clones; 94% are singletons. Looked up from germline, CDR1 is SGHTA and CDR2 is FQGNSA. The CDR3 loop spans 22 amino acids. V shed 0 bases, J shed 2 bases, and the junction held 18 bases outside the gene matches. This receptor was taken from an adult who received the AZD1222 COVID-19 vaccine. The sample consisted of peripheral blood, taken 28 days after the second AZD1222 dose. V and J are TRBV7-2 and TRBJ2-3; TRBD2 aligns across 12 bases. In DNA form, the CDR3 reads TGTGCCAGCAGCTTAGCCCATATCAGCCTTGGACTAGCGGGAAGATCCACAGATACGCAGTATTTT. Residues: CASSLAHISLGLAGRSTDTQYF.